Listed below are T cell receptor beta chains from one sample, sequenced in a study of CXCR3-negative and CXCR3-positive naive CD8 T cells. TCRdb reprocessed the 5' RACE reads, keeping one entry per CDR3 protein, no DNA. The sample totals 100,000 to 150,000 distinct CDR3 sequences. The source material was naive CXCR3- CD8+ T cells from blood. These TCRs come from a human donor in good health. Some clones in this sample may be carry-over from other donors' samples. Each CDR3 is given with its conserved first and last residue.

j_call cdr3_length v_call cdr3_aa
TRBJ2-7 15 TRBV29-1 CSVETFSTGGYEQYF
TRBJ2-7 15 TRBV5-1 CASSLEWGSSYEQYF
TRBJ2-1 15 TRBV5-6 CASSLGGTTHNEQFF
TRBJ2-3 14 TRBV20-1 CSARRQKGPDTQYF
TRBJ2-1 19 TRBV24-1 CATSDSIRSVALHRDEQFF
TRBJ2-3 12 TRBV7-9 CASSSGDSGGNF
TRBJ2-5 17 TRBV11-2 CASSLGWDQAAQETQYF
TRBJ2-5 14 TRBV13 CASSYPGSQETQYF
TRBJ1-5 16 TRBV12-3/TRBV12-4 CASSSSYRLSNQPQHF
TRBJ2-3 16 TRBV12-3/TRBV12-4 CASSPRPGAGTDTQYF
TRBJ2-3 15 TRBV12-3/TRBV12-4 CASRTEGLPTDTQYF
TRBJ2-7 14 TRBV19 CASKLAGDSYEQYF
TRBJ1-2 14 TRBV28 CASSLRGRLGGYTF
TRBJ2-7 13 TRBV29-1 CSVEGQDPYEQYF
TRBJ2-5 16 TRBV5-1 CASSLGGDRGQETQYF
TRBJ1-6 14 TRBV7-9 CASSLKGTGSPLHF
TRBJ1-3 14 TRBV14 CASSQAGDLGTIYF
TRBJ1-2 18 TRBV4-1 CASSPPSISGRGNYGYTF
TRBJ2-1 17 TRBV9 CASSVVGGTSGSYEQFF
TRBJ2-3 16 TRBV28 CASSLRWDMSTDTQYF
TRBJ2-3 14 TRBV29-1 CSVGRDFSTDTQYF
TRBJ2-1 15 TRBV29-1 CSVEPSIPDLDEQFF
TRBJ1-4 16 TRBV12-3/TRBV12-4 CASSLAPGLNNEKLFF
TRBJ2-7 14 TRBV9 CASSVAWASYEQYF
TRBJ2-3 14 TRBV25-1 CAAVDRAYTDTQYF
TRBJ2-1 11 TRBV19 CASSIGLEQFF
TRBJ2-7 20 TRBV6-2/TRBV6-3 CASSYGYGVGISGRTYEQYF
TRBJ2-3 13 TRBV6-5 CASSYSNTDTQYF
TRBJ2-1 13 TRBV29-1 CSVKGTLRFGQFF
TRBJ2-2 15 TRBV10-3 CAISEQYEGAGELFF
TRBJ2-7 14 TRBV20-1 CSASGRASSSEQYF
TRBJ2-7 12 TRBV24-1 CATSDNGYEQYF
TRBJ2-1 14 TRBV29-1 CSVEVQGAGNEQFF
TRBJ2-2 17 TRBV12-5 CASGLKGTGTNTGELFF
TRBJ2-2 15 TRBV4-3 CASSPTDSYTGELFF
TRBJ2-1 13 TRBV15 CATSRNPYNEQFF
TRBJ2-1 11 TRBV19 CASSTSTQQFF
TRBJ2-7 15 TRBV19 CASTPPGQGPYEQYF
TRBJ2-1 12 TRBV29-1 CSVEGWSGVWFF
TRBJ2-5 17 TRBV12-3/TRBV12-4 CASTQREATTTLETQYF
TRBJ2-7 11 TRBV29-1 CSVRQGREQYF
TRBJ2-7 15 TRBV4-2 CASSHRLAGQYEQYF
TRBJ2-3 11 TRBV10-3 CAIRDADTQYF
TRBJ2-7 15 TRBV5-1 CASSLLIGGGGEQYF
TRBJ2-3 16 TRBV4-1 CASSPKPGSFADTQYF
TRBJ2-1 16 TRBV3-1 CASTSGGGGLDNEQFF
TRBJ2-7 15 TRBV5-6 CASSFRVEVTYEQYF
TRBJ2-1 13 TRBV5-5 CASLGRNYNEQFF
TRBJ2-5 14 TRBV21-1 CASSNKGYQETQYF
TRBJ2-2 16 TRBV7-9 CASSSTGGWYTGELFF
TRBJ2-3 12 TRBV7-3 CASSHGADTQYF
TRBJ2-1 16 TRBV11-2 CASSQIRGGAGNEQFF